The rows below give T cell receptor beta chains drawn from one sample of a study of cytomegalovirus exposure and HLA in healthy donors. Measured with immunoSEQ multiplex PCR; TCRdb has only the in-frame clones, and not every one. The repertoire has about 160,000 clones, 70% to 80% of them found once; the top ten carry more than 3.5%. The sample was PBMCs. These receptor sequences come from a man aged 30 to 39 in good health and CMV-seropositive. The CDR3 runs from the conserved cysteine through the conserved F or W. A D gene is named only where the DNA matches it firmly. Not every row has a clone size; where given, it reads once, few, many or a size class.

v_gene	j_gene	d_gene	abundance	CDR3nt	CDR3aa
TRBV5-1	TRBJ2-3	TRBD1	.	TGCGCCAGCAGCTTGGAAGGACAGGGCACAGATACGCAGTATTTT	CASSLEGQGTDTQYF
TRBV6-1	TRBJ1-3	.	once	TGTGCCGGCCGACAGTTCTCTGGAAACACCATATATTTT	CAGRQFSGNTIYF
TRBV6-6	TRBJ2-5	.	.	TGTGCCAGCGCGGGGGCCACAAAGGAGACCCAGTACTTC	CASAGATKETQYF
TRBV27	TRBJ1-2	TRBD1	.	TGTGCCAGCAGTCGACAGGGGGCGTTCTATGGCTACACCTTC	CASSRQGAFYGYTF
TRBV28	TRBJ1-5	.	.	TGTGCCAGCAGTTTACCCAGGACAGTCAGAACAGGTCAGCCCCAGCATTTT	CASSLPRTVRTGQPQHF
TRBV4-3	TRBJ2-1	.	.	TGCGCCAGCAGACAAGACGGCAACAGATACAATGAGCAGTTCTTC	CASRQDGNRYNEQFF
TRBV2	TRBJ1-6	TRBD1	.	TGTGCCAGCAGTTACGGCTCGGGACAGGGGAACAATTCACCCCTCCACTTT	CASSYGSGQGNNSPLHF
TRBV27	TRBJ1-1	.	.	TGTGCCAGCAGTTTACGGACTGGAGCTATGAACACTGAAGCTTTCTTT	CASSLRTGAMNTEAFF
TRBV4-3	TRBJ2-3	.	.	TGCGCCAGCAGCCACCCGACACGCACAGATACGCAGTATTTT	CASSHPTRTDTQYF
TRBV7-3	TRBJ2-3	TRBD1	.	TGTGCCAGCAGCCAGCACTTAGACAGGGCCGATACGCAGTATTTT	CASSQHLDRADTQYF
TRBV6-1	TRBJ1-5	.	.	TGTGCCAGCAGTGAAGGGGGGGGGCAGGGGTTGAAGAGCAATCAGCCCCAGCATTTT	CASSEGGGQGLKSNQPQHF
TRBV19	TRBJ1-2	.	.	TGTGCCAGTAGTATAGCTCCGGGAAACTATGGCTACACCTTC	CASSIAPGNYGYTF
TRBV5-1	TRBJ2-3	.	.	TGCGCCAGTAACGAAAGTCCAACAGGGCCAGATACGCAGTATTTT	CASNESPTGPDTQYF
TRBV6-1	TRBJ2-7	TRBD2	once	TGTGCCAGCAGTGAAAAAGCGGGGGGCTCCTACGAGCAGTACTTC	CASSEKAGGSYEQYF
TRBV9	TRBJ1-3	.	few	TGTGCCAGCAGTCCCGGGAGATCTGGAAACACCATATATTTT	CASSPGRSGNTIYF
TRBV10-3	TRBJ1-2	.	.	TGTGCCATCAGTGACCCCCTCGGGGAGGGCTACACCTTC	CAISDPLGEGYTF
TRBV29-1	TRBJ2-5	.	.	TGCAGCGCACCAGGGTCTTCGGAGACCCAGTACTTC	CSAPGSSETQYF
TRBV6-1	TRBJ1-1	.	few	TGTGCCAGCAACAGGTTCATGAACACTGAAGCTTTCTTT	CASNRFMNTEAFF
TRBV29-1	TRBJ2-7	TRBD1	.	TGCAGCGCCGGGGGGACAGGGTTCTACGAGCAGTACTTC	CSAGGTGFYEQYF
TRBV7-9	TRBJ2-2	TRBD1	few	TGTGCCAGCAGGGGACAGGGGAACACCGGGGAGCTGTTTTTT	CASRGQGNTGELFF
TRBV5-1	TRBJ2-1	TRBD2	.	TGCGCCAGCAGCGGCGGGGGGGCCAACTACAATGAGCAGTTCTTC	CASSGGGANYNEQFF
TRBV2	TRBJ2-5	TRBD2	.	TGTGCCAGCAGTGGGACCGGGACTAGCCGAGAGACCCAGTACTTC	CASSGTGTSRETQYF
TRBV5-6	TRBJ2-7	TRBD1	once	TGTGCCAGCAGCCTGACAGGGGCCTCCTACGAGCAGTACTTC	CASSLTGASYEQYF
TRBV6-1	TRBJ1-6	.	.	TGTGCCACCGCACAGGAGCTCTATAATTCACCCCTCCACTTT	CATAQELYNSPLHF
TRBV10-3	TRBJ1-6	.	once	TGTGCCATCAGTGTTCGCCCCCGGGATTCACCCCTCCACTTT	CAISVRPRDSPLHF
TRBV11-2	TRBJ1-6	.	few	TGTGCCAGCAGCTTAGGGCGCGGGGAACCCCATTCACCCCTCCACTTT	CASSLGRGEPHSPLHF
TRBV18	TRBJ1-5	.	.	TGTGCCAGCTCACCATCATCAGGGGAGCCCCAGCATTTT	CASSPSSGEPQHF
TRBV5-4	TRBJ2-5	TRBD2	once	TGTGCCAGCAGCTCTAGCGGGGGGGCCTTTGGTGAGACCCAGTACTTC	CASSSSGGAFGETQYF
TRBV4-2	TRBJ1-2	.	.	TGTGCCAGCAGCCAAGATGGTTGGGGTCGGGAGGGCTACACCTTC	CASSQDGWGREGYTF
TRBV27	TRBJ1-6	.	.	TGTGCCAGCACCCGGGATCTCTGGCGTCCCCTCCACTTT	CASTRDLWRPLHF
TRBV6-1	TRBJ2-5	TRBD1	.	TGTGCCAGCAGCGACACGACAGGGGCCCAAGAGACCCAGTACTTC	CASSDTTGAQETQYF
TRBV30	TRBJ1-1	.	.	TGTGCCTGGAGCCAGGGTTTGGACACTGAAGCTTTCTTT	CAWSQGLDTEAFF
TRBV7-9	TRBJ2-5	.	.	TGTGCCAGCAGCCAGAGGGACATCCAAGAGACCCAGTACTTC	CASSQRDIQETQYF
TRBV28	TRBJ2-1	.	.	TGTGCCAGCGTGGGGGCGGCATACAATGAGCAGTTCTTC	CASVGAAYNEQFF
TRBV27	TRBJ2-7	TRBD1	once	TGTGCCAGCAGTTCGGACAGGCCCTCCTACGAGCAGTACTTC	CASSSDRPSYEQYF
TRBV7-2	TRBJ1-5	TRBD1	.	TGTGCCAGCAGCTTAGGGACAGGGGGCGGCAATCAGCCCCAGCATTTT	CASSLGTGGGNQPQHF
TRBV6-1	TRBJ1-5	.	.	TGTGCCAGCAGTCCAGGGGCGAACAATCAGCCCCAGCATTTT	CASSPGANNQPQHF
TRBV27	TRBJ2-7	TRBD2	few	TGTGCCAGCAGTACAGCGGGGTTCGACGAGCAGTACTTC	CASSTAGFDEQYF
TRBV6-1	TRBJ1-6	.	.	TGTGCCAGCAGTGGCCAAGGGGACTATAATTCACCCCTCCACTTT	CASSGQGDYNSPLHF
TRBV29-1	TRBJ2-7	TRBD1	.	TGCAGCGTTGAGGGACAGTCCTACGAGCAGTACTTC	CSVEGQSYEQYF
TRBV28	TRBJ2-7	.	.	TGTGCCAGCAGGCGTTACAGGCTGGAGGGATCCGAGCAGTACTTC	CASRRYRLEGSEQYF
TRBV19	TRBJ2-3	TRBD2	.	TGTGCCAGTAGTATAGCTCCGTCGGGACTAGCGGTGTACCTCACAGATACGCAGTATTTT	CASSIAPSGLAVYLTDTQYF
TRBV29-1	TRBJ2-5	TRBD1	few	TGCAGCGTTACCGGGACAGGTGGCCAGCAGTACTTC	CSVTGTGGQQYF
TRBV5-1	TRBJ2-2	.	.	TGCGCCAGCAGCAAAGACCCGCAGGTTGGCTCCGGGGAGCTGTTTTTT	CASSKDPQVGSGELFF